The 21 T cell receptor beta chains listed next were all sequenced from one sample in a study of T cell repertoires in cytomegalovirus infection. TCRdb re-called the reads through MiXCR, storing one row per CDR3 protein. The profile shows around 450,000 distinct CDR3 sequences, 30% to 40% of them singletons. Specimen: PBMCs. These receptors came from a human donor in good health (CMV status not recorded). Some clones in this sample may be carry-over from other donors' samples.

This chain links TRBV7-6 with TRBJ2-7; D is unresolved. Germline V gene sequence: CDR1 SGHVS, CDR2 FNYEAQ. This CDR3 contains 14 residues. V dropped 2 bases and J dropped 2 bases, with 10 bases sitting between them. CDR3 sequence: CASSLRGIPYEQYF. For the CDR3, the DNA is TGTGCCAGCAGCTTACGAGGTATCCCCTACGAGCAGTACTTC.

Note on this clonotype: This may be a read error: a much more frequent sequence differs by one nucleotide. The chain carries TRBV20-1 and TRBJ2-7, with D perhaps TRBD2 (5 bases). The CDR3 totals 14 residues. The V end lost 2 bases, the J end lost 0 bases, and 11 bases lay between the germline ends. Germline CDR1 DFQATT, CDR2 SNEGSKA (reference sequence). The CDR3: CSARPGMISYEQYF. CDR3 nucleotides: TGCAGTGCTAGACCGGGGATGATCTCCTACGAGCAGTACTTC.

This clonotype was seen at least ten times. The genes are TRBV7-2 and TRBJ1-4; no clear D gene. Germline assignment: CDR1 SGHTA and CDR2 FQGNSA. The CDR3 is made up of 15 amino acids. Trimming cost V 5 bases and J 7 bases, with 17 bases left between them. For the CDR3, the DNA is TGTGCCAGCAGCCCCAACGGGTGGGCTTCTGAAAAACTGTTTTTT. Translated: CASSPNGWASEKLFF. The full variable domain, completed using reference TRBV7-2 and TRBJ1-4, is GAGVSQSPSNKVTEKGKDVELRCDPISGHTALYWYRQSLGQGLEFLIYFQGNSAPDKSGLPSDRFSAERTGGSVSTLTIQRTQQEDSAVYLCASSPNGWASEKLFFGSGTQLSVL.

The chain recombines TRBV19 with TRBJ2-3, with TRBD2 matching over 10 bases. Germline lookup yields CDR1 LNHDA and CDR2 SQIVND (reference sequence). Trimming took 7 bases from V and 4 from J; bases not matched to a gene: 5. This CDR3 is 14 amino acids long. The CDR3 nucleotides are TGTGCCAGTACATTAGCGGGGGGCTCAGATACGCAGTATTTT. This codes for CASTLAGGSDTQYF.

The V call is TRBV9, the J call TRBJ1-2; 10 nucleotides line up with TRBD1. The CDR3 is 18 amino acids. Trimming cost V 0 bases and J 6 bases; bases outside gene matches: 14. The germline gives CDR1 SGDLS, CDR2 YYNGEE. The CDR3 region has the DNA TGTGCCAGCAGCGTAGCCCTTGTCCCGGGACAGGGGAATGATGGCTACACCTTC. This translates into CASSVALVPGQGNDGYTF.

This clonotype was counted a few times. The V gene is TRBV11-2, the J gene TRBJ1-6; TRBD1 matches at 9 bases. V lost 7 bases, J lost 0 bases, and 10 bases stayed unmatched. The CDR3 has 18 residues. CDR1 and CDR2 (germline): SGHAT, FQNNGV. CDR3 in amino acids: CASIPDRGLSSYNSPLHF. The DNA for the CDR3 is TGTGCCAGCATCCCGGACAGGGGACTCAGCTCCTATAATTCACCCCTCCACTTT.

There are a few counts of this clonotype. V gene TRBV6-2 or TRBV6-3 combines with J gene TRBJ2-1; TRBD1 aligns across 8 bases. This CDR3 region has 13 residues. The germline gives CDR1 MNHEY, CDR2 SVGEGT. The J segment lost 7 bases and the V segment lost 8 bases, leaving 7 bases of the junction unmatched. CDR3 sequence (DNA): TGTGCCAGCGTTCGACAGGGGTATAATGAGCAGTTCTTC. Its protein product is CASVRQGYNEQFF.

The chain recombines TRBV12-3 or TRBV12-4 with TRBJ1-2; D ambiguous. The germline V and J ends were trimmed by 3 bases and 0 bases, with 8 bases remaining between them. The CDR3 length is 14 residues. The CDR3 DNA sequence: TGTGCCAGCAGTTTGGTAAAGGCTAACTATGGCTACACCTTC. Translating it yields CASSLVKANYGYTF.

Details on this clonotype: The germline gene is not matched at one end of the junction; a read error may be the cause. This sequence joins TRBV6-5 and TRBJ1-2; D gene uncertain. The CDR3 length is 13 residues. The germline CDR1 and CDR2 sequences are MNHEY and SVGAGI. CDR3 bases: TGTGCAAGCAGTCCGGACGTACTCGATGGCTACACCTTC. This gives the protein CASSPDVLDGYTF.

The chain carries TRBV29-1 and TRBJ1-4; 10 bases fit TRBD1. Germline V gene sequence: CDR1 SQVTM, CDR2 ANQGSEA. The CDR3 runs to 14 residues. Losses at the gene ends were 4 bases for V and 3 bases for J; bases not matched to a gene: 2. The CDR3 loop is CSVGQGASNEKLFF. CDR3 bases: TGCAGCGTTGGACAGGGGGCGTCTAATGAAAAACTGTTTTTT. The entire variable domain, with the rest obtained from reference TRBV29-1 and TRBJ1-4, is as follows: SAVISQKPSRDICQRGTSLTIQCQVDSQVTMMFWYRQQPGQSLTLIATANQGSEATYESGFVIDKFPISRPNLTFSTLTVSNMSPEDSSIYLCSVGQGASNEKLFFGSGTQLSVL.

The V gene is TRBV10-3, the J gene TRBJ2-5; TRBD2 matches 10 bases. The CDR3 runs 13 residues. The junction had 7 bases not matched to a gene; V was cut back by 10 bases and J by 5 bases. Germline values: CDR1 ENHRY, CDR2 SYGVKD. CDR3 in amino acids: CATGAGGLETQYF. As DNA, the CDR3 is TGTGCCACTGGAGCGGGGGGGCTGGAGACCCAGTACTTC.

The chain links TRBV6-1 to TRBJ2-5; D uncertain. Trimming took off 6 bases at V and 5 bases at J, with 16 bases between the two ends. CDR3 length equals 14 residues. Germline loops: CDR1 MNHNS, CDR2 SASEGT. This CDR3 reads CASRDPNWLETQYF. As DNA, the CDR3 is TGTGCCAGCAGAGACCCGAATTGGTTGGAGACCCAGTACTTC.

The rearrangement uses TRBV6-5 and TRBJ1-6; tentatively, D is TRBD1 (6 bases). Germline CDR1 reads MNHEY; CDR2 reads SVGAGI. This CDR3 has 15 amino acids. V lost 4 bases and J 2 bases, leaving 9 bases between the germline ends. The CDR3, as DNA: TGTGCCAGCAGTTCCGACAGGACCTATAATTCACCCCTCCACTTT. Translating it yields CASSSDRTYNSPLHF.

This clonotype came up many times. V is TRBV7-2 and J is TRBJ2-5; D gene uncertain. CDR1 is SGHTA and CDR2 is FQGNSA in the germline V gene. The CDR3 is 16 amino acids. The V end lost 6 bases, the J end lost 2 bases, and 19 bases lay between the germline ends. The CDR3 coding sequence is TGTGCCAGCAGTCGGAACAGACCTGCCCAACAAGAGACCCAGTACTTC. It specifies CASSRNRPAQQETQYF.

The rearrangement links TRBV4-1 to TRBJ1-3; a weak D match, TRBD1 (5 bases). Germline CDR1 MGHRA, CDR2 YSYEKL. The CDR3 contains 17 residues. The V and J ends lost 1 base and 0 bases respectively, with 13 bases between them. The CDR3 nucleotides are TGCGCCAGCAGCCAAGTTGGCCCAGGGTTCTCTGGAAACACCATATATTTT. Translating it yields CASSQVGPGFSGNTIYF.

About this clonotype: One end of the junction does not line up with germline, which may come from a read error. The chain combines TRBV4-1 with TRBJ2-7, with D possibly being TRBD1 (6 bases). Per the germline V gene, CDR1 is MGHRA and CDR2 is YSYEKL. The length of the CDR3 is 13 residues. CDR3 coding DNA: TGCGCCAGCAGCCTTGGGGGCTCCGACGAGCAGTACTTC. Its translation is CASSLGGSDEQYF.

For this clonotype: A much bigger clone sits one base away, suggesting this may be a read error. Since no conserved phenylalanine or tryptophan closes the CDR3, a read error is the likely cause. This chain connects TRBV7-4 to TRBJ2-1; possible D gene TRBD2, 6 bases. Germline V gene data show CDR1 as SGHVT and CDR2 as SQSDAQ. This CDR3 is built from 15 residues. V was trimmed by 1 base and J by 1 base, leaving 8 bases between them. CDR3 in DNA: TGTGCCAGCAGCTTAGACGGGGGTTCCTACAATGAGCAGTTCTGC. This encodes CASSLDGGSYNEQFC.

J is TRBJ1-1 and V is TRBV10-3; 7 positions match TRBD1. The CDR3 sequence is 15 residues long. V shed 6 bases and J 2 bases; nucleotides not matched to a gene: 9. CDR1 ENHRY and CDR2 SYGVKD come from the germline V gene. The CDR3 DNA reads TGTGCCATCAGAAGGACCGGACAGGACAACACTGAAGCTTTCTTT. Translation: CAIRRTGQDNTEAFF.

The gene calls are TRBV9 and TRBJ2-5; D might be TRBD2 (6 bases). The CDR3 length is 14 residues. V lost 3 bases and J lost 5, with 14 bases in between. Germline V gene sequence: CDR1 SGDLS, CDR2 YYNGEE. The CDR3 sequence is CASSETGLVETQYF. CDR3 bases: TGTGCCAGCAGCGAGACGGGACTGGTGGAGACCCAGTACTTC.

The chain is built from TRBV20-1 and TRBJ2-3, with a possible D match to TRBD1 (6 bases). This CDR3 contains 15 residues. Trimming took 2 bases from V and 2 from J, leaving 14 bases between them. The germline V gene has CDR1 DFQATT and CDR2 SNEGSKA (reference sequence). CDR3: CSARNLDRNTDTQYF. CDR3 nucleotide sequence: TGCAGTGCTAGAAACCTGGACAGAAACACAGATACGCAGTATTTT.

This clonotype came up a few times. The V call is TRBV2, the J call TRBJ2-7, with D perhaps assigned TRBD1 or TRBD2 (5 bases each). Germline CDR1 is SNHLY and CDR2 is FYNNEI. The CDR3 runs 13 residues. V lost 3 bases and J 1 base, leaving 7 bases between the germline ends. The CDR3 sequence is CASSDGASYEQYF. In nucleotides, the CDR3 is TGTGCCAGCAGTGACGGGGCATCCTACGAGCAGTACTTC.